This TCR beta chain was sequenced in a study of blood T cell repertoires in COVID-19 (dated by TCRdb to 2020 to 2022). For context, the study as a whole: Samples from collaborators originated in the United States, Italy and Spain and spanned both the acute and convalescent phases of COVID-19. Deeply sampled blood TCRbeta repertoires from subjects exposed to, actively infected with, or recovered from COVID-19 were included in the dataset. The repertoires were made available in a free public database intended to serve as a resource for research on the immune response to SARS-CoV-2. The material from the prospective study consisted of cDNA or gDNA derived from T cells, B-cell-depleted T cells, or PBMCs. Where available, HLA class I and class II types were obtained from metadata supplied by the sample provider rather than from assay-based typing. A de-identified subject ID, COVID-19 status, age in years and sex were almost always included in the sample metadata. Samples were obtained from the ongoing ImmuneRACE study (first 160 participants) and from over 1,000 subjects provided by 6 global collaborators.

The table lists this clone with a count of one. No cognate antigen has been identified for it. One base away there is no much larger clone; base qualities are not given. Beyond this particular receptor, the publication reports: How much clinical and demographic metadata was included differed by source and by participant, and the metadata was provided uncurated.

TCRbeta CDR3 regions were amplified from genomic DNA by means of the immunoSEQ Assay, a bias-controlled multiplex PCR. In the authors' own workflow: The number of nucleated cells in each sample was estimated from the amplification of reference gene primers within the assay. To quantify the absolute abundance of each unique TCRbeta CDR3 rearrangement, sequence reads were collapsed and filtered. For each sample, productive Simpson clonality was calculated as the square root of Simpson's diversity index across productive rearrangements. The clones in this table, taken by TCRdb from immuneACCESS, are in-frame only. Not every clone is retained; where verified, under half of the shortfall comes from an unresolved V gene, and the cause of the rest is unknown. V, J and clone size are those of that table, while D and trimming were read from the DNA. Within this sample are some 300,000 clones, with approximately 86% of them counted one time only. The top ten clonotypes cover 0.75% to 1% of the sample.

Participants in the prospective study were enrolled through a virtual design, were aged about 18 to 100 years, and lived in 24 United States geographic areas. To assign participants to cohorts, the prospective study relied on clinical history that participants themselves reported in a screening survey and a study questionnaire. Recovered participants in ImmuneRACE Cohort 3 were defined as having two consecutive negative NP/OP PCR tests, clearance from a healthcare professional, or resolution of symptoms. In the prospective study, mobile phlebotomists collected whole blood, serum and a nasopharyngeal or oropharyngeal swab from each participant. Participants in the prospective study had the option to provide additional blood draws and questionnaires over a roughly 2-month period. Before DNA extraction, prospective study blood samples were shipped either frozen or at room temperature. The CDR3 covers 14 residues, taking in both the cysteine and the phenylalanine. The sequence is cut down to CDR3 DNA, 42 bases in frame from base 1. The germline V gene supplies CDR1 ENHRY and CDR2 SYGVKD. Ends trimmed: V by 3 bases, J by 5 bases; bases unmatched to a gene: 3.

Input material: PBMCs or T cells enriched from blood (not recorded which). The TCR was taken from a woman in her twenties or thirties who had recovered from COVID-19. The V and J genes are TRBV10-3 and TRBJ2-1; 8 bases in the middle match TRBD1. The bases are TGTGCCATCAGTGACCTGACAGGGGACAATGAGCAGTTCTTC. It is translated as CAISDLTGDNEQFF.